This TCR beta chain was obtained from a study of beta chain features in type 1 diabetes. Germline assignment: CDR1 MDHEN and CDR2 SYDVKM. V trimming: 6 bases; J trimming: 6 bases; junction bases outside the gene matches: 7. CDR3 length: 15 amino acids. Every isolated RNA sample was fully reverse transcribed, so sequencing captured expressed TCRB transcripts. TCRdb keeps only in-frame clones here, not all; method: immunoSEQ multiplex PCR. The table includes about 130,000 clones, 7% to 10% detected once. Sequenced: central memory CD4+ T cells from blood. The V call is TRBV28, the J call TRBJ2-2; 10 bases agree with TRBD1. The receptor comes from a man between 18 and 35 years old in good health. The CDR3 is CASSRQGADAGELFF. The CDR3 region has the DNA TGTGCCAGCAGCCGACAGGGGGCAGACGCCGGGGAGCTGTTTTTT.